One sample yielded the 4 T cell receptor beta chains listed below, sequenced in a study of T cells in localized non-small cell lung cancer. The data were produced by immunoSEQ multiplex PCR, yet TCRdb's version contains in-frame clones alone and is incomplete. The table has around 54,000 clones, roughly 89% seen once. The sample in question was peripheral blood, obtained before any cancer treatment. The receptors were sampled from a male donor older than 55 with stage III squamous cell lung carcinoma.

The chain recombines TRBV5-4 with TRBJ2-7; D might be TRBD1 (5 bases). Trimming left V 5 bases short and J 3 bases short, with 15 bases between. This CDR3 spans 14 amino acids. CDR1 is SGHNT, CDR2 YYREEE, per germline (reference sequence). As DNA, the CDR3 is TGTGCCAGCAGTAATGCAGGGTCCTACTACGAGCAGTACTTC. It translates to CASSNAGSYYEQYF.

The chain couples TRBV7-9 to TRBJ2-7; a weak D match, TRBD1 (6 bases). The CDR3 is made up of 15 amino acids. V lost 5 bases and J lost 2, with 16 bases in between. Looked up from germline, CDR1 is SEHNR and CDR2 is FQNEAQ (reference sequence). The CDR3 region is CASSQTTGQTYEQYF. The DNA of the CDR3 is TGTGCCAGCAGCCAAACGACAGGCCAGACCTACGAGCAGTACTTC.

The rearrangement links TRBV19 to TRBJ2-7; D unresolved. The CDR3 runs to 13 residues. The germline CDR1 and CDR2 sequences are LNHDA and SQIVND (reference sequence). Trimming pared 1 base from V and 1 base from J, leaving 5 bases between. In DNA, the CDR3 is TGTGCCAGTAGTATAGCGGTGTCCTACGAGCAGTACTTC. Amino acids: CASSIAVSYEQYF.

The V and J genes are TRBV27 and TRBJ1-1; tentative D call: TRBD1 (5 bases). Between the trimmed V and J ends, which lost 2 bases and 4 bases, there was a span of 14 bases. The CDR3 is 15 residues long. CDR1 is MNHEY, CDR2 SMNVEV, per germline (reference sequence). The CDR3 nucleotides are TGTGCCAGCAGTTTAACCAGGGATTGGGGCACTGAAGCTTTCTTT. It specifies CASSLTRDWGTEAFF.